This T cell receptor (beta chain) was captured by sequencing in a study of CD8 T cells in Susac syndrome. TCR beta sequencing covered blood CD8+ and CD4+ T cells. Negative isolation yielded the CD8+ and CD4+ T cells, while FACS enriched the TEMRA cells. After extraction with the RNeasy kit, 0.5 to 1 ug of the RNA was reverse transcribed using random hexamers. Amplification of the TCR beta CDR3 was carried out by immunoSEQ multiplex PCR, which spanned a total of 54 Vbeta and 13 Jbeta segments. Each CDR3 protein is one row after TCRdb ran MiXCR on the immunoSEQ multiplex PCR reads. The sample shows 150,000 to 200,000 distinct CDR3 sequences, approximately 92% of them seen only once. This CDR3 is built from 14 residues. V shed 5 bases and J shed 1 base, with 10 bases lying between them. Germline lookup yields CDR1 SGDLS and CDR2 YYNGEE.

This TCR came from a human donor in good health. The chain combines TRBV9 with TRBJ1-5, with no clear D. The sequenced material came from CD4+ T cells from PBMCs. CDR3 sequence: CASSRGNSNQPQHF. The CDR3 DNA follows: TGTGCCAGCAGTAGAGGGAACAGCAATCAGCCCCAGCATTTT.